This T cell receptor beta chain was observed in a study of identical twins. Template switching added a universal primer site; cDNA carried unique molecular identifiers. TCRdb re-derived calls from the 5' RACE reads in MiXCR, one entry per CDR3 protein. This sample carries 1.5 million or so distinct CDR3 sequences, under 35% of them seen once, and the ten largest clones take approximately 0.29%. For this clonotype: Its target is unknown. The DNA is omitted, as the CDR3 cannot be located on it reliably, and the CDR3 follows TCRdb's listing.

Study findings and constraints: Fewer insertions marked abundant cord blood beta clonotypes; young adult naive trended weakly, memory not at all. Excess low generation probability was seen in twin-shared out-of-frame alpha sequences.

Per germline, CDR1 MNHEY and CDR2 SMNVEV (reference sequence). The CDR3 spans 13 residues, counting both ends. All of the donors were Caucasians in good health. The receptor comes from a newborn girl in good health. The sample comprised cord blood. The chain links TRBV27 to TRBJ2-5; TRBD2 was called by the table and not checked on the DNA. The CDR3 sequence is CACSARIQETQYF.